Each of the 25 T cell receptor beta chains below was sequenced from the same sample in a study of T cell repertoires in cytomegalovirus infection. TCRdb independently ran MiXCR on the reads; one entry per CDR3 protein. This table holds some 220,000 distinct CDR3 sequences, 6% to 8% found once. Input material: PBMCs. Receptors originate from a human donor in good health (CMV status not recorded). Some clones in this sample may be carry-over from other donors' samples.

This clonotype was counted ten times or more. The chain joins TRBV12-3 or TRBV12-4 to TRBJ2-1; 8 bases agree with TRBD1. Trimming took 2 bases from V and 9 from J; bases not matched to a gene: 3. This CDR3 contains 13 residues. CDR3 sequence (DNA): TGTGCCAGCAGTTTACAGGGGGCGAGTGAGCAGTTCTTC. Translating gives CASSLQGASEQFF.

This clonotype was counted ten times or more. This sequence joins TRBV29-1 and TRBJ2-2; the D gene could be TRBD1 or TRBD2 (6 bases each). The germline V and J ends were trimmed by 2 bases and 5 bases, with 15 bases remaining between them. The CDR3 sequence is 15 residues long. Germline CDR1 reads SQVTM; CDR2 reads ANQGSEA. This CDR3 is CSVEMGGPGTGELFF. The CDR3 DNA reads TGCAGCGTTGAAATGGGGGGCCCGGGGACCGGGGAGCTGTTTTTT.

This clonotype was detected only a few times. The rearrangement links TRBV7-2 to TRBJ1-2; possibly TRBD1 for D (5 bases). The germline gives CDR1 SGHTA, CDR2 FQGNSA. The CDR3 is made up of 13 amino acids. Trimming pared 5 bases from V and 4 bases from J, leaving 11 bases between. The CDR3 here is CASSPGRRYGYTF. The CDR3 DNA reads TGTGCCAGCAGCCCAGGGAGGCGCTATGGCTACACCTTC.

At least ten counts were recorded for this clonotype. Sequence at one end of the junction differs from germline and may be a read error. This chain connects TRBV18 to TRBJ1-6; D is ambiguous. The germline gives CDR1 KGHSH, CDR2 LQKENI. This CDR3 is built from 17 residues. The CDR3 DNA sequence: TGTGCCAGCTCCCCACTGGCGGGAAGCTCCTATAATTCACCCCTCCACTTT. Translation gives CASSPLAGSSYNSPLHF.

Ten or more counts support this clonotype. V gene TRBV11-2 combines with J gene TRBJ2-4, with D possibly TRBD1 on 5 matching bases. Trimming took off 6 bases at V and 5 bases at J, with 17 bases between the two ends. Germline V gene data show CDR1 as SGHAT and CDR2 as FQNNGV. The CDR3 has 15 residues. Written as DNA, the CDR3 is TGTGCCAGCAGTTTGGGTTGGACACGGGAAAACATTCAGTACTTC. Translated, it gives CASSLGWTRENIQYF.

This clonotype was recorded at least ten times. The chain couples TRBV7-2 to TRBJ2-7; TRBD2 agrees at 8 bases. V dropped 6 bases and J dropped 1; count of bases not matched to a gene: 5. The CDR3 is 14 amino acids. CDR1 is SGHTA, CDR2 FQGNSA, per germline. DNA for the CDR3: TGTGCCAGCAGTAGGCGGGGGGCGTCCTACGAGCAGTACTTC. It translates to CASSRRGASYEQYF.

In its sample, this clonotype was seen many times. The V and J genes are TRBV9 and TRBJ1-2, with no clear D. The CDR3 has 14 amino acids. Germline lookup yields CDR1 SGDLS and CDR2 YYNGEE. V lost 4 bases, J lost 7 bases, and 17 bases lay in between. CDR3 sequence: CASSRSGGLGGYTF. CDR3 nucleotide sequence: TGTGCCAGCAGCCGTAGCGGAGGGTTGGGTGGCTACACCTTC.

This clonotype came up many times. The chain couples TRBV2 to TRBJ1-1, with 7 bases matching TRBD1. Germline CDR1 reads SNHLY; CDR2 reads FYNNEI. V shed 7 bases and J 7 bases; nucleotides not matched to a gene: 9. CDR3 length: 13 residues. CDR3 in DNA: TGTGCCAGCACCTTGACAGGGTCGGGTGAAGCTTTCTTT. As protein: CASTLTGSGEAFF.

In this sample, this clonotype turned up many times. The chain is built from TRBV7-3 and TRBJ2-3, with 7 nucleotides matching TRBD1. V was clipped by 4 bases and J by 6 bases; unmatched bases: 19. There are 18 residues in the CDR3. The germline V gene encodes CDR1 SGHTA and CDR2 FQGTGA. CDR3 sequence reads: CASSSAPRTGGIGDTQYF. DNA of the CDR3: TGTGCCAGCAGCTCCGCCCCTAGGACAGGCGGCATCGGGGATACGCAGTATTTT.

Ten or more counts support this clonotype. The chain is built from TRBV6-5 and TRBJ1-3; D gene ambiguous. The CDR3 is 13 residues long. Germline V CDR1 and CDR2: MNHEY, SVGAGI. The V end was cut by 2 bases, the J end by 2 bases, with 4 bases between. The CDR3 coding sequence is TGTGCCAGCAGTTACACGGCTGGAAACACCATATATTTT. It specifies CASSYTAGNTIYF.

This clonotype has at least ten counts. The V and J genes are TRBV6-1 and TRBJ1-2; no definite D call. The CDR3 contains 11 residues. V shed 4 bases and J shed 5 bases, with 5 bases lying between them. Germline V gene data show CDR1 as MNHNS and CDR2 as SASEGT. DNA of the CDR3: TGTGCCAGCAGTGGGGTTTATGGCTACACCTTC. It encodes CASSGVYGYTF.

This clonotype showed up many times. V gene TRBV28 combines with J gene TRBJ1-2, with unresolved D. V lost 2 bases to trimming and J lost 4 bases, with 8 bases between them. The CDR3 runs to 13 residues. Germline V gene lookup returns CDR1 MDHEN and CDR2 SYDVKM. Here the CDR3 DNA reads TGTGCCAGCAGTTTAAGGTCCGTCTATGGCTACACCTTC. This encodes CASSLRSVYGYTF.

This clonotype was counted many times. The genes are TRBV29-1 and TRBJ2-3; a possible D gene is TRBD1 (5 bases). The CDR3 runs 14 residues. V lost 5 bases and J 2 bases, leaving 14 bases between the germline ends. Germline V gene lookup returns CDR1 SQVTM and CDR2 ANQGSEA. CDR3 region: CSVKKTVHTDTQYF. The CDR3 DNA sequence: TGCAGCGTTAAGAAGACAGTACACACAGATACGCAGTATTTT.

The sample holds many counts of this clonotype. The gene calls are TRBV28 and TRBJ1-5; a possible D gene is TRBD1 (6 bases). The CDR3 length is 14 residues. V gave up 2 bases and J gave up 8 bases, with 13 bases separating them. Germline V lookup: CDR1 MDHEN, CDR2 SYDVKM. The CDR3 loop reads CASSLSGGAEPQHF. The CDR3, as DNA: TGTGCCAGCAGTTTAAGTGGGGGCGCCGAGCCCCAGCATTTT.

The chain employs TRBV2 and TRBJ2-1; 9 positions match TRBD2. Germline-derived CDR1 and CDR2 are SNHLY and FYNNEI. The V gene end was trimmed by 3 bases and the J gene end by 2 bases; junction bases not matched to a gene: 5. The CDR3 has 16 amino acids. CDR3 sequence (DNA): TGTGCCAGCAGTGATATCGCTAGCGGGACCTACAATGAGCAGTTCTTC. Translation: CASSDIASGTYNEQFF.

V gene TRBV20-1 combines with J gene TRBJ2-1; D perhaps matches TRBD2 (7 bases). Between the trimmed V and J ends, which lost 3 bases and 0 bases, there was a span of 9 bases. The CDR3 is 14 residues long. Looked up from germline, CDR1 is DFQATT and CDR2 is SNEGSKA (reference sequence). In nucleotides, the CDR3 is TGCAGTGCTAGGGGGGGGCCCTCCTACAATGAGCAGTTCTTC. Translated: CSARGGPSYNEQFF.

This clonotype was seen at least ten times. This sequence joins TRBV6-6 and TRBJ1-5; unclear D gene. The CDR3 runs to 15 residues. Germline CDR1 MNHNY, CDR2 SVGAGI (reference sequence). V lost 7 bases to trimming and J lost 6 bases, with 19 bases between them. CDR3 DNA sequence: TGTGCCAGCAACCACCGCCCGGGGATGGGTCAGCCCCAGCATTTT. This gives the protein CASNHRPGMGQPQHF.

The table lists this clonotype with a few counts. This chain connects TRBV29-1 to TRBJ2-6; unclear D gene. The CDR3 totals 15 residues. Per germline, CDR1 SQVTM and CDR2 ANQGSEA. The V and J ends lost 7 bases and 0 bases respectively, with 13 bases between them. In nucleotides, the CDR3 is TGCAGCGCCATAGGTTCGGCCTCTGGGGCCAACGTCCTGACTTTC. Translated: CSAIGSASGANVLTF.

This clonotype was found many times. V usage is TRBV20-1 and J usage is TRBJ1-1, with D unclear. V was clipped by 4 bases and J by 5 bases, with 8 bases between them. This CDR3 contains 11 residues. Germline assignment: CDR1 DFQATT and CDR2 SNEGSKA (reference sequence). CDR3 nucleotide sequence: TGCAGTGCTATGGGAGTTACTGAAGCTTTCTTT. Translated, it gives CSAMGVTEAFF.

This clonotype came up many times. V is TRBV3-1 and J is TRBJ2-7, with D possibly TRBD2 on 6 matching bases. Germline V gene data show CDR1 as LGHDT and CDR2 as YNNKEL (reference sequence). With 0 bases removed from V and 4 bases from J, the gap between germline ends came to 16 bases. The CDR3 spans 16 residues. The CDR3 DNA reads as TGTGCCAGCAGCCAAGATTTTCGGCGGGGTCGATACGAGCAGTACTTC. This codes for CASSQDFRRGRYEQYF.

This clonotype was detected ten times or more. The CDR3 protein is CAISDPTGVASTEAFF. In nucleotides, the CDR3 is TGTGCCATCAGTGACCCGACAGGGGTGGCGAGTACTGAAGCTTTCTTT. The V and J genes are TRBV10-3 and TRBJ1-1, with 8 bases matching TRBD1. The V and J ends lost 3 bases and 5 bases, in that order; junction bases with no gene match: 11. Germline V gene data show CDR1 as ENHRY and CDR2 as SYGVKD. The CDR3 extends over 16 amino acids.

This clonotype has ten or more counts. This chain uses TRBV7-2 with TRBJ1-3, with D possibly matching TRBD1 (5 bases). The germline V gene has CDR1 SGHTA and CDR2 FQGNSA. The length of the CDR3 is 15 residues. With 5 bases removed from V and 0 bases from J, the gap between germline ends came to 11 bases. The CDR3 sequence: CASSPTGSSGNTIYF. DNA for the CDR3: TGTGCCAGCAGCCCCACAGGTTCCTCTGGAAACACCATATATTTT.

This clonotype was seen many times. V gene TRBV5-6 combines with J gene TRBJ1-5; possible D gene TRBD1, 6 bases. CDR1 and CDR2 from the germline V gene are SGHDT and YYEEEE. The CDR3 is 16 amino acids. Between the trimmed V and J ends, which lost 1 base and 7 bases, there was a span of 18 bases. The CDR3 region is CASSLRQGHWMQPQHF. The CDR3 DNA sequence: TGTGCCAGCAGCTTGCGGCAGGGACATTGGATGCAGCCCCAGCATTTT.

This clonotype was recorded at least ten times. The chain has TRBV14 and TRBJ1-2, with D tentatively TRBD1 (5 bases). V was cut by 3 bases and J by 8 bases, with 13 bases left in between. The CDR3 sequence is 13 residues long. Germline CDR1 is SGHDN and CDR2 is FVKESK. CDR3 nucleotides: TGTGCCAGCAGCCACGTAGCGGGGGGAGGCTACACCTTC. Its translation is CASSHVAGGGYTF.

The rearrangement uses TRBV12-3 or TRBV12-4 and TRBJ2-6, with 7 positions matching TRBD1. The CDR3 covers 15 residues. Trimming cost V 4 bases and J 2 bases; bases outside gene matches: 2. In DNA form, the CDR3 reads TGTGCCAGCAGTTCCGGACAGGCTGGGGCCAACGTCCTGACTTTC. Translated: CASSSGQAGANVLTF.